The rows below give T cell receptor beta chains drawn from one sample of a study of T cell repertoires in cytomegalovirus infection. TCRdb fed the reads into MiXCR, producing one record per CDR3 protein. This table has over 85,000 distinct CDR3 sequences, 15% to 20% appearing once. The sequencing input was PBMCs. The receptors come from a human donor in good health (CMV status not recorded). Some clones in this sample may be carry-over from other donors' samples. Each CDR3 is given with its conserved first and last residue. The D gene is left open where the match is weak. Some rows mark clone size as missing; the rest say once, few, many or name a class of expanded clone.

NA TRBJ2-5 15 NA TRBV12-3/TRBV12-4 TGTGCCAGCAGTGCCGCTACAGGACGGATAGGGACCCAGTACTTC CASSAATGRIGTQYF
NA TRBJ2-2 14 many TRBV7-2 TGTGCCAGCAGACCACGGGCAGGTCTTGGGGAGCTGTTTTTT CASRPRAGLGELFF
NA TRBJ2-3 17 NA TRBV2 TGTGCCAGCAGTGAACCATCCCACGAGGAATGGGCAGATACGCAGTATTTT CASSEPSHEEWADTQYF
NA TRBJ2-7 15 NA TRBV28 TGTGCCAGCAAAGGGCCCCGTTCGGGGTCCTACGAGCAGTACTTC CASKGPRSGSYEQYF
NA TRBJ2-1 14 many TRBV7-8 TGTGCCAGCAGCCCCGAGACAGGACCCCTGAGGCAGTTCTTC CASSPETGPLRQFF
NA TRBJ2-2 15 NA TRBV2 TGTGCCAGCAGTGGTCAGGGGACCGGCACCGGGGAGCTGTTTTTT CASSGQGTGTGELFF
TRBD2 TRBJ2-3 17 many TRBV7-2 TGTGCCAGCAGCCCGCGGTCCTCGGGGGGAATTGTCGATACGCAGTATTTT CASSPRSSGGIVDTQYF
NA TRBJ2-7 13 many TRBV6-2/TRBV6-3 TGTGCCAGCAGGCCCGACTTGTCCTACGAGCAGTACTTC CASRPDLSYEQYF
TRBD2 TRBJ2-3 15 few TRBV5-1 TGCGCCAGCAGCCTCAGCGGGGGAAGCACAGATACGCAGTATTTT CASSLSGGSTDTQYF
TRBD1 TRBJ2-2 16 NA TRBV29-1 TGCAGCGTTGTTCCCTGGACAGGGGGCGCGGGCGGGGAGCTGTTTTTT CSVVPWTGGAGGELFF
TRBD2 TRBJ2-5 15 many TRBV7-6 TGTGCCAGCAGCTTAGCGACTAGCGGGGAAGAGACCCAGTACTTC CASSLATSGEETQYF
NA TRBJ2-7 15 NA TRBV20-1 TGCAGTGCTCCACCCGGACGGTTGAGCTCCTACGAGCAGTACTTC CSAPPGRLSSYEQYF
NA TRBJ1-1 13 few TRBV2 TGTGCCAGCTGCGACAGCTTGAACACTGAAGCTTTCTTT CASCDSLNTEAFF
TRBD1 TRBJ2-7 16 few TRBV5-1 TGCGCCAGCAGCTACAGGACAGGGGGCAGGCCCTACGAGCAGTACTTC CASSYRTGGRPYEQYF
TRBD1 TRBJ2-2 15 few TRBV20-1 TGCAGTGCTCAGGACAGGGGGCTTGGAGCCGGGGAGCTGTTTTTT CSAQDRGLGAGELFF
NA TRBJ1-5 15 many TRBV5-5 TGTGCCAGCAGCCTTGGGACGCTCCTCAATCAGCCCCAGCATTTT CASSLGTLLNQPQHF
NA TRBJ2-1 15 NA TRBV2 TGTGCCAGCAGTGGGGACTCGGACAGTTACAATGAGCAGTTCTTC CASSGDSDSYNEQFF
NA TRBJ2-3 14 many TRBV7-2 TGTGCCAGCAGCCCGGCGGCGAGCACAGATACGCAGTATTTT CASSPAASTDTQYF
NA TRBJ2-7 14 NA TRBV7-2 TGTGCCAGCAGCCCCAATCCGGGCTCCTACGAGCAGTACTTC CASSPNPGSYEQYF
NA TRBJ1-1 15 many TRBV7-2 TGTGCCAGCAGCTGGTTGACAGACTTATCCACTGAAGCTTTCTTT CASSWLTDLSTEAFF
TRBD2 TRBJ2-7 15 NA TRBV5-4 TGTGCCAGCAGCGTTGCCCCAGCGGGGGCGCACGAGCAGTACTTC CASSVAPAGAHEQYF
TRBD1 TRBJ1-1 14 many TRBV12-3/TRBV12-4 TGTGCCAGCAGCCGCGGACAGGGGAACACTGAAGCTTTCTTT CASSRGQGNTEAFF
NA TRBJ2-3 15 few TRBV11-2 TGTGCCAGCAGCTATACGCGCCTTGGGGGAGATACGCAGTATTTT CASSYTRLGGDTQYF
NA TRBJ1-1 14 few TRBV2 TGTGCCAGCAGCCTCCGGGAGGCGAGCACTGAAGCTTTCTTT CASSLREASTEAFF
TRBD2 TRBJ2-2 16 many TRBV7-2 TGTGCCAGCAGCCCCCCTAGCGGGGGGACCACCGGGGAGCTGTTTTTT CASSPPSGGTTGELFF
TRBD2 TRBJ2-6 19 many TRBV6-2/TRBV6-3 TGTGCCAGCAGTCTGGGACTAGCGGGGGGGCTCTCTGGGGCCAACGTCCTGACTTTC CASSLGLAGGLSGANVLTF
TRBD1 TRBJ2-5 16 many TRBV18 TGTGCCAGCTCACCACCGGGACAGGGCATCCAAGAGACCCAGTACTTC CASSPPGQGIQETQYF
TRBD1 TRBJ1-1 14 NA TRBV29-1 TGCAGCGTTGAAGAAGGGACAGCGAACACTGAAGCTTTCTTT CSVEEGTANTEAFF
TRBD2 TRBJ2-7 15 NA TRBV2 TGTGCCAGCAGTGTGACCGGGGGGTCCTCCTACGAGCAGTACTTC CASSVTGGSSYEQYF
NA TRBJ2-7 14 few TRBV6-6 TGTGCCAGCAGTTACTTAACAATTCAGTACGAGCAGTACTTC CASSYLTIQYEQYF
NA TRBJ1-1 11 few TRBV6-2/TRBV6-3 TGTGCCAGCAGTTACCCGGCTGAAGCTTTCTTT CASSYPAEAFF